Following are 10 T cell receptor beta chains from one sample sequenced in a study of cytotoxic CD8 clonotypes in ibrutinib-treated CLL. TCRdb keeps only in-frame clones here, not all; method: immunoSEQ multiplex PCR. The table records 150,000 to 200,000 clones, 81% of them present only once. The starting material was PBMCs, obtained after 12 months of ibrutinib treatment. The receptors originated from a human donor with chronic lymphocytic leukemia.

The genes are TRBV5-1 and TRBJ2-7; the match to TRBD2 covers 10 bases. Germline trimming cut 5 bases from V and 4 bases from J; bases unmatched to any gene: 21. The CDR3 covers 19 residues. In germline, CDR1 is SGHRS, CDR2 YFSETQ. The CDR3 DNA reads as TGCGCCAGCAGGAAAGCCGGGCTAGCGGGAGCGCATCGCATATACGAGCAGTACTTC. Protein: CASRKAGLAGAHRIYEQYF. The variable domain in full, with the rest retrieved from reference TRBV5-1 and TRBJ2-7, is KAGVTQTPRYLIKTRGQQVTLSCSPISGHRSVSWYQQTPGQGLQFLFEYFSETQRNKGNFPGRFSGRQFSNSRSEMNVSTLELGDSALYLCASRKAGLAGAHRIYEQYFGPGTRLTVT.

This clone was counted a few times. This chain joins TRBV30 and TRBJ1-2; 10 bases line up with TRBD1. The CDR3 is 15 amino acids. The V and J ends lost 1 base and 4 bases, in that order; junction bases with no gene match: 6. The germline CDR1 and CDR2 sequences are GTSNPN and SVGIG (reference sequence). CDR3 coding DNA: TGTGCCTGGAGTGCCGACAGGGGGCGCTTCTATGGCTACACCTTC. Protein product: CAWSADRGRFYGYTF. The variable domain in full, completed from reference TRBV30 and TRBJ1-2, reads SQTIHQWPATLVQPVGSPLSLECTVEGTSNPNLYWYRQAAGRGLQLLFYSVGIGQISSEVPQNLSASRPQDRQFILSSKKLLLSDSGFYLCAWSADRGRFYGYTFGSGTRLTVV.

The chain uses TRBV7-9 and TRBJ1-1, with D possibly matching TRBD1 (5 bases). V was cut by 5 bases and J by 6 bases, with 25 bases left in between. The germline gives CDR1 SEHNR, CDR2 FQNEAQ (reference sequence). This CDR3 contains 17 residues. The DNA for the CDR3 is TGTGCCAGCAGCGCCAGAGGGGAGCGGTGGGATTTCGCTGAAGCTTTCTTT. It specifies CASSARGERWDFAEAFF.

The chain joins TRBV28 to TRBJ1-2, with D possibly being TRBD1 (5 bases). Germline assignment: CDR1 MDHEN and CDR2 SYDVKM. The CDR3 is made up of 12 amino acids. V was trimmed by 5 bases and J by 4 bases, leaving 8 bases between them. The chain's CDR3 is CASSVDSYGYTF. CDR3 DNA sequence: TGTGCCAGCAGTGTAGACAGCTATGGCTACACCTTC.

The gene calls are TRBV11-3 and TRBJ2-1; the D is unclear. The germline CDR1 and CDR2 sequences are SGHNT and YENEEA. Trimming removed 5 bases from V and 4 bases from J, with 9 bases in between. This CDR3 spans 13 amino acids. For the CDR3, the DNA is TGTGCCAGCAGCCTAGGGCTGTACAATGAGCAGTTCTTC. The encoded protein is CASSLGLYNEQFF.

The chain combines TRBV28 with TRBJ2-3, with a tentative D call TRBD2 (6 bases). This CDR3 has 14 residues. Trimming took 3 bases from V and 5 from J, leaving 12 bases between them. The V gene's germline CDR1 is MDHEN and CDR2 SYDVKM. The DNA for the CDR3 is TGTGCCAGCAGTTTCCATCCGGGACTAGATACGCAGTATTTT. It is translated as CASSFHPGLDTQYF.

In DNA, the CDR3 is TGCGCCAGCAGCTTGAGGGGTGCGGGGCGGTACTACGAGCAGTACTTC. Translation gives CASSLRGAGRYYEQYF. The chain joins TRBV5-1 to TRBJ2-7, with TRBD2 as a possible D gene (6 bases). Germline loops: CDR1 SGHRS, CDR2 YFSETQ. The CDR3 is made up of 16 amino acids. V lost 1 base and J lost 3, with 17 bases in between.

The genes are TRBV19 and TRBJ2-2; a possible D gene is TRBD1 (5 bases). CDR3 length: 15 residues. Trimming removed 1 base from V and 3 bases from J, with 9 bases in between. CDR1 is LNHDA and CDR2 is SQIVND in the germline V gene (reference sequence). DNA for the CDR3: TGTGCCAGTAGTATAGGCCAGACAGACACCGGGGAGCTGTTTTTT. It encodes CASSIGQTDTGELFF. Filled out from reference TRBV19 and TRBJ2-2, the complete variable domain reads DGGITQSPKYLFRKEGQNVTLSCEQNLNHDAMYWYRQDPGQGLRLIYYSQIVNDFQKGDIAEGYSVSREKKESFPLTVTSAQKNPTAFYLCASSIGQTDTGELFFGEGSRLTVL.

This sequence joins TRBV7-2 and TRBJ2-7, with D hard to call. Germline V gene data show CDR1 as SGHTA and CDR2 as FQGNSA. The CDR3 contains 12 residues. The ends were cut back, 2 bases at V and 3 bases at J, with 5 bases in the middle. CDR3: CASSLLGYEQYF. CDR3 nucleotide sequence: TGTGCCAGCAGCTTACTTGGCTACGAGCAGTACTTC.

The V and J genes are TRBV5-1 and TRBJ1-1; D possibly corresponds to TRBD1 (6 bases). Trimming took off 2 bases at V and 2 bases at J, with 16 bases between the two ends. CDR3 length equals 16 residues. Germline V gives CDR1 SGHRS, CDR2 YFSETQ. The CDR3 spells CASSLPGQRGNTEAFF. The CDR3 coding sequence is TGCGCCAGCAGCTTACCCGGACAGAGAGGTAACACTGAAGCTTTCTTT.